The sequence of this TCR beta chain was determined in a study of cytomegalovirus exposure and HLA in healthy donors. Regarding the study as a whole: Previously analyzed data showed that most TCR beta V segments were productive at a frequency of about 87% or about 30%.

As to this clone: The antigen is unknown.

PCR employed 60 Vbeta and 13 Jbeta primers. Assay used: immunoSEQ multiplex PCR; TCRdb lists only in-frame clones, some missing. The sample has 80,000 to 95,000 clones. V gave up 6 bases and J gave up 5 bases; unmatched junction bases: 5. Germline V gene sequence: CDR1 SQVTM, CDR2 ANQGSEA. The CDR3 spans 13 residues. Sequencing was performed on PBMCs. This chain connects TRBV29-1 to TRBJ1-1, with 11 bases aligning to TRBD1. The sequence was collected from a woman aged 25 to 39 in good health and CMV-seronegative. DNA for the CDR3: TGCAGCGTGAGAGGACAGGGGGCGACTGAAGCTTTCTTT. It yields the protein CSVRGQGATEAFF.